One and the same sample provided the 8 T cell receptor beta chains below, sequenced in a study of T cell responses to AZD1222 COVID-19 vaccine. Libraries were prepared by immunoSEQ multiplex PCR; TCRdb keeps only in-frame clonotypes and omits some of them. The sample includes more than 85,000 clones, approximately 86% of them seen just once. Here the sequenced sample was peripheral blood, taken on day 0 of AZD1222 vaccination. The receptors originated from an adult in good health.

The chain joins TRBV24-1 to TRBJ1-1; D is unresolved. This CDR3 region has 15 residues. V dropped 4 bases and J dropped 3 bases, with 14 bases sitting between them. Germline CDR1 KGHDR, CDR2 SFDVKD. The CDR3 DNA reads as TGTGCCACCAGTGACACAGACACCAAAGACACTGAAGCTTTCTTT. Translating it yields CATSDTDTKDTEAFF.

The V and J genes are TRBV30 and TRBJ2-3; tentative D call: TRBD2 (5 bases). V lost 0 bases and J lost 6, with 16 bases in between. Germline values: CDR1 GTSNPN, CDR2 SVGIG (reference sequence). This CDR3 comprises 15 residues. CDR3 region: CAWSVRGSRGDTQYF. DNA of the CDR3: TGTGCCTGGAGTGTCCGAGGTTCTCGCGGGGATACGCAGTATTTT. The full variable domain, rest sourced from reference TRBV30 and TRBJ2-3, is SQTIHQWPATLVQPVGSPLSLECTVEGTSNPNLYWYRQAAGRGLQLLFYSVGIGQISSEVPQNLSASRPQDRQFILSSKKLLLSDSGFYLCAWSVRGSRGDTQYFGPGTRLTVL.

V is TRBV7-9 and J is TRBJ2-2; D ambiguous. Germline V CDR1 and CDR2: SEHNR, FQNEAQ (reference sequence). V was pared by 9 bases and J by 1 base, with 6 bases between. The CDR3 spans 12 residues. This CDR3 is CASTENTGELFF. CDR3 nucleotide sequence: TGTGCCAGTACAGAGAACACCGGGGAGCTGTTTTTT. Full variable domain (missing parts from reference TRBV7-9 and TRBJ2-2): DTGVSQNPRHKITKRGQNVTFRCDPISEHNRLYWYRQTLGQGPEFLTYFQNEAQLEKSRLLSDRFSAERPKGSFSTLEIQRTEQGDSAMYLCASTENTGELFFGEGSRLTVL.

There are a few counts of this clone. V is TRBV18 and J is TRBJ1-4; perhaps TRBD1 as D (6 bases). Germline CDR1 is KGHSH and CDR2 is LQKENI. Trimming cost V 3 bases and J 0 bases, with 14 bases left between them. This CDR3 has 17 amino acids. The CDR3 spells CASSPAGGAATNEKLFF. CDR3 coding DNA: TGTGCCAGCTCACCCGCCGGGGGGGCTGCAACTAATGAAAAACTGTTTTTT.

The sample holds one count of this clone. DNA of the CDR3: TGTGCCAGCAGATACGGGACAGGAACTTCACCCCTCCACTTT. Its translation is CASRYGTGTSPLHF. V is TRBV6-5 and J is TRBJ1-6; 8 nucleotides line up with TRBD1. The junction had 7 bases not matched to a gene; V was cut back by 6 bases and J by 9 bases. This CDR3 spans 14 amino acids. CDR1 and CDR2 from the germline V gene are MNHEY and SVGAGI.

A single count supports this clone. CDR3 nucleotide sequence: TGTGCCAGCAGCACCGGACTGCTTTTAGATGAGCAGTTCTTC. The encoded protein is CASSTGLLLDEQFF. This sequence joins TRBV7-6 and TRBJ2-1, with D perhaps matching TRBD2 (5 bases). In germline, CDR1 is SGHVS, CDR2 FNYEAQ. The ends were cut back, 5 bases at V and 8 bases at J, with 16 bases in the middle. This CDR3 region has 14 residues.

This clone was counted a single time. The chain couples TRBV7-2 to TRBJ2-5; 16 bases agree with TRBD2. The germline CDR1 and CDR2 sequences are SGHTA and FQGNSA. This CDR3 is 18 amino acids long. The V and J ends lost 4 bases and 5 bases, in that order; junction bases with no gene match: 10. This CDR3 is CASSSPGLAGGARETQYF. CDR3 coding DNA: TGTGCCAGCAGCTCGCCGGGACTAGCGGGAGGGGCCCGTGAGACCCAGTACTTC.

The chain is built from TRBV9 and TRBJ1-3; TRBD1 might be the D (5 bases). This CDR3 has 13 residues. V shed 5 bases and J shed 12 bases, with 18 bases lying between them. CDR1 is SGDLS, CDR2 YYNGEE, per germline. DNA for the CDR3: TGTGCCAGCAGACCAACTGCCGGGACTAGCATATATTTT. Amino acid sequence: CASRPTAGTSIYF.